Listed here is a single T cell receptor (beta chain). Its antigen is undetermined. V lost 3 bases and J 1 base, leaving 12 bases between the germline ends. Germline V CDR1 and CDR2: LNHDA, SQIVND (reference sequence). The CDR3 is 15 residues long. TCRdb recomputed calls from the reads with MiXCR, one row per CDR3 protein. This sample has some 800,000 distinct CDR3 sequences, with roughly 29% found just once. The sample belongs to a study of T cell repertoires in cytomegalovirus infection. Notes on the study in general: Ex vivo responses were dominated by HLA-C-restricted CMV-specific TCR beta clonotypes.

The chain employs TRBV19 and TRBJ1-2; D perhaps matches TRBD1 (6 bases). The sequence derives from a human donor in good health (CMV status not recorded). Some clones in this sample may be carry-over from other donors' samples. This material consisted of cultured CD8+ T cells from PBMCs, taken from culture after CMV antigen stimulation. In DNA form, the CDR3 reads TGTGCCAGTAGTATCCTGGGGGGCGATAACTATGGCTACACCTTC. The encoded protein is CASSILGGDNYGYTF.